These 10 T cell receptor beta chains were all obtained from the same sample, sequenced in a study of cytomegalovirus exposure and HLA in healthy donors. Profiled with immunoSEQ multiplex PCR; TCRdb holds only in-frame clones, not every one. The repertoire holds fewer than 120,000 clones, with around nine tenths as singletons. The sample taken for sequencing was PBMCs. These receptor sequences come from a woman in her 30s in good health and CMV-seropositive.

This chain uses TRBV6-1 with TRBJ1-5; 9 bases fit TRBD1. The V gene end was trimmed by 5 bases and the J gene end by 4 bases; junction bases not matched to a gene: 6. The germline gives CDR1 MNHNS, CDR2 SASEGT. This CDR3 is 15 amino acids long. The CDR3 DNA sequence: TGTGCCAGCAGTCTCGGGACAGGGCCAAATCAGCCCCAGCATTTT. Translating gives CASSLGTGPNQPQHF.

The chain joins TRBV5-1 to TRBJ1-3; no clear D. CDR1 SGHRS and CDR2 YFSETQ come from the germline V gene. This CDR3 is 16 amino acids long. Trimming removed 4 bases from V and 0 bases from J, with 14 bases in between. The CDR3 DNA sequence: TGCGCCAGCAGCCTGGCCCAGGTCGGCTCTGGAAACACCATATATTTT. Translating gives CASSLAQVGSGNTIYF.

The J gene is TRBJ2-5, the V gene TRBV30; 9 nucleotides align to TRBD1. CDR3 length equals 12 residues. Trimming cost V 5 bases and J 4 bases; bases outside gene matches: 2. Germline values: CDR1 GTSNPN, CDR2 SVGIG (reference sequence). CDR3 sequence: CAWGTGLETQYF. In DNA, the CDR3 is TGTGCCTGGGGGACAGGGCTAGAGACCCAGTACTTC.

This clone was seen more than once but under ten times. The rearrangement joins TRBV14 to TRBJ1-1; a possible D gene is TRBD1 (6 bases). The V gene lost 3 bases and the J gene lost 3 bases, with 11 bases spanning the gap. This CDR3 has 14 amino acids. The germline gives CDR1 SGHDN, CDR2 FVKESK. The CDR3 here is CASSHTGSHTEAFF. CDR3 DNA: TGTGCCAGCAGCCACACAGGGTCGCACACTGAAGCTTTCTTT. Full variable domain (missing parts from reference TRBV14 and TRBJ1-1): EAGVTQFPSHSVIEKGQTVTLRCDPISGHDNLYWYRRVMGKEIKFLLHFVKESKQDESGMPNNRFLAERTGGTYSTLKVQPAELEDSGVYFCASSHTGSHTEAFFGQGTRLTVV.

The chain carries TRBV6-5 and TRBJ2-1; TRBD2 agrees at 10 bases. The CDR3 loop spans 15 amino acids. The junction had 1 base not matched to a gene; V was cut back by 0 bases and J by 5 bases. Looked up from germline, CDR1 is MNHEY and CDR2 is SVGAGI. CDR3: CASSYSGTSDNEQFF. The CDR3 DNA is TGTGCCAGCAGTTACTCAGGGACTAGCGACAATGAGCAGTTCTTC.

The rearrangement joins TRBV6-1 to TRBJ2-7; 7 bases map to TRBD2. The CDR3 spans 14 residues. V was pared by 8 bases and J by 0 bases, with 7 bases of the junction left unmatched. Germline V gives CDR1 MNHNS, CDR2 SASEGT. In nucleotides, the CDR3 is TGTGCCAGCGTCTATACTAGCGACTCCTACGAGCAGTACTTC. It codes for CASVYTSDSYEQYF.

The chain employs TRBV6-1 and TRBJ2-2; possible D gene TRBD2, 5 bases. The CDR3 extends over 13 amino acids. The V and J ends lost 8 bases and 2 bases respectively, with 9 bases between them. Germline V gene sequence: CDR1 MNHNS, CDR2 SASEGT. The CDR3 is CASSRTNTGELFF. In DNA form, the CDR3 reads TGTGCCAGCTCGCGGACTAACACCGGGGAGCTGTTTTTT.

The CDR3 loop reads CASSLGRWDNSPLHF. The CDR3 DNA is TGCGCCAGCAGCTTGGGCAGGTGGGATAATTCACCCCTCCACTTT. This chain links TRBV5-1 with TRBJ1-6; no definite D call. CDR3 length equals 15 residues. Trimming cost V 0 bases and J 5 bases, with 9 bases left between them. Germline CDR1 is SGHRS and CDR2 is YFSETQ.

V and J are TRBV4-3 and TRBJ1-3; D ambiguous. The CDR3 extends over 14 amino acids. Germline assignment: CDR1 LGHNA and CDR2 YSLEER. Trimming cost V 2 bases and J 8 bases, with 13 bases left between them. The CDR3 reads CASSQLFPGDTIYF. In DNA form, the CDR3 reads TGCGCCAGCAGCCAACTTTTCCCCGGGGACACCATATATTTT.

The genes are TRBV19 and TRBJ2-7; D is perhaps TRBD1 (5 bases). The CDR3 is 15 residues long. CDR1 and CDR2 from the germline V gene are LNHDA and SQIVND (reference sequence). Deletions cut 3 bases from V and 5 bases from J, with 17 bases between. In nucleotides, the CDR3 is TGTGCCAGTAGTATCCAGGGTCTAAGGAAGAACGAGCAGTACTTC. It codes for CASSIQGLRKNEQYF. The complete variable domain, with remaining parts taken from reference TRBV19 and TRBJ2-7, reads DGGITQSPKYLFRKEGQNVTLSCEQNLNHDAMYWYRQDPGQGLRLIYYSQIVNDFQKGDIAEGYSVSREKKESFPLTVTSAQKNPTAFYLCASSIQGLRKNEQYFGPGTRLTVT.